The clone carrying this TCR beta chain has a handful of counts. Sequencing was performed with immunoSEQ multiplex PCR; in TCRdb, only in-frame clones are kept and a portion is missing. The sample records 150,000 to 200,000 clones, about 90% being singletons. This specimen belongs to a study of blood T cell repertoires in COVID-19. Germline values: CDR1 SGHDT, CDR2 YYEEEE. Trimming took 6 bases from V and 0 from J, leaving 9 bases between them. This CDR3 is built from 13 residues. The clonotype was recovered from a human donor with acute COVID-19. The donor label of this sample is uncertain. What was sequenced was PBMCs or T cells enriched from blood (not recorded which). The chain recombines TRBV5-6 with TRBJ1-1; possible D gene TRBD1, 6 bases. CDR3 DNA: TGTGCCAGCATCGGACAGATGAACACTGAAGCTTTCTTT. It yields the protein CASIGQMNTEAFF.